These 15 T cell receptor beta chains were all obtained from the same sample, sequenced in a study of blood T cell repertoires in COVID-19. Clones were sequenced by immunoSEQ multiplex PCR, and TCRdb holds only the in-frame ones, with some missing. The sample yields about 71,000 clones, roughly 88% seen once. Sequencing was performed on peripheral blood. These receptors all come from a human donor in a cohort sampled during active COVID-19.

The count of this clone is one. The chain uses TRBV7-2 and TRBJ2-6; weak D call: TRBD1 (6 bases). V was pared by 10 bases and J by 0 bases, with 16 bases between. CDR3 length: 16 residues. Germline lookup yields CDR1 SGHTA and CDR2 FQGNSA. The CDR3 coding sequence is TGTGCCATTACAGGGAGATCCTACTCTGGGGCCAACGTCCTGACTTTC. This translates into CAITGRSYSGANVLTF.

The J gene is TRBJ2-7, the V gene TRBV6-5, with D perhaps TRBD2 (6 bases). The V end was cut by 6 bases, the J end by 5 bases, with 14 bases between. This CDR3 spans 13 amino acids. Germline loops: CDR1 MNHEY, CDR2 SVGAGI. The CDR3 here is CASRYREPNEQYF. The CDR3 nucleotides read TGTGCCAGCAGGTATCGGGAGCCTAACGAGCAGTACTTC.

V gene TRBV28 combines with J gene TRBJ1-1; D remains ambiguous. The germline CDR1 and CDR2 sequences are MDHEN and SYDVKM. Trimming took 6 bases from V and 2 from J, leaving 13 bases between them. The CDR3 consists of 14 residues. The CDR3 reads CASRQPPGNTEAFF. As DNA, the CDR3 is TGTGCCAGCAGACAACCCCCAGGTAACACTGAAGCTTTCTTT.

This chain joins TRBV6-5 and TRBJ1-2, with TRBD1 as a possible D gene (6 bases). Germline CDR1 reads MNHEY; CDR2 reads SVGAGI. V was shortened by 0 bases and J by 4 bases, with 9 bases between the two germline ends. The CDR3 covers 14 residues. CDR3 coding DNA: TGTGCCAGCAGTTACTCACAGGGATCCTATGGCTACACCTTC. Translation: CASSYSQGSYGYTF.

The chain carries TRBV27 and TRBJ1-2; D is undetermined. CDR3 length: 14 amino acids. Germline V gene sequence: CDR1 MNHEY, CDR2 SMNVEV (reference sequence). V gave up 2 bases and J gave up 4 bases, with 11 bases separating them. The CDR3 reads CASSLNPMAYGYTF. CDR3 nucleotide sequence: TGTGCCAGCAGTTTAAATCCGATGGCCTATGGCTACACCTTC.

CDR3 protein: CASSESGQGASLMNTEAFF. The CDR3 bases are TGCGCCAGCAGTGAGTCTGGACAGGGGGCAAGTCTCATGAACACTGAAGCTTTCTTT. The rearrangement uses TRBV10-1 and TRBJ1-1, with 11 nucleotides matching TRBD1. CDR1 WNHNN and CDR2 SYGVQD come from the germline V gene (reference sequence). CDR3 length: 19 residues. V lost 0 bases to trimming and J lost 0 bases; unmatched junction nucleotides: 9.

The V call is TRBV19, the J call TRBJ1-2; TRBD1 matches at 7 bases. Trimming removed 5 bases from V and 8 bases from J; junction bases left unmatched: 11. There are 14 residues in the CDR3. In germline, CDR1 is LNHDA, CDR2 SQIVND (reference sequence). For the CDR3, the DNA is TGTGCCAGTAGTCCAGATCGAGGGGGCGGCGGCTACACCTTC. Its protein product is CASSPDRGGGGYTF.

The chain links TRBV10-3 to TRBJ2-3, with TRBD2 matching 7 bases. Germline CDR1 and CDR2: ENHRY and SYGVKD. The J segment lost 4 bases and the V segment lost 4 bases, leaving 17 bases of the junction unmatched. The CDR3 has 18 amino acids. The CDR3 region has the DNA TGTGCCATCAGTGCCCCTAGTGGGAGCGGGGAGGGCCCAGATACGCAGTATTTT. Translated: CAISAPSGSGEGPDTQYF.

The J gene is TRBJ1-1, the V gene TRBV5-8; D gene uncertain. This CDR3 comprises 14 residues. The germline CDR1 and CDR2 sequences are SGHTS and YDEGEE. Trimming left V 2 bases short and J 1 base short, with 9 bases between. The CDR3 region is CASSFWAGNTEAFF. The DNA for the CDR3 is TGTGCCAGCAGCTTTTGGGCAGGGAACACTGAAGCTTTCTTT.

The chain recombines TRBV7-9 with TRBJ2-3; TRBD2 might be the D (6 bases). V gave up 3 bases and J gave up 2 bases, with 12 bases separating them. Per the germline V gene, CDR1 is SEHNR and CDR2 is FQNEAQ (reference sequence). This CDR3 is 15 amino acids long. The CDR3 sequence: CASSFPGLATDTQYF. For the CDR3, the DNA is TGTGCCAGCAGCTTCCCGGGACTCGCCACAGATACGCAGTATTTT.

The V call is TRBV28, the J call TRBJ1-2; D is unclear. The CDR3 length is 12 residues. Per the germline V gene, CDR1 is MDHEN and CDR2 is SYDVKM. V lost 2 bases to trimming and J lost 5 bases, with 6 bases between them. The CDR3 DNA follows: TGTGCCAGCAGTTTACGGGGTTATGGCTACACCTTC. Translation gives CASSLRGYGYTF.

The V gene is TRBV11-2, the J gene TRBJ2-7; 8 nucleotides line up with TRBD1. The CDR3 is 15 residues long. CDR1 is SGHAT and CDR2 is FQNNGV in the germline V gene. Germline trimming cut 1 base from V and 5 bases from J; bases unmatched to any gene: 7. Here the CDR3 reads CASSLGRTGRNEQYF. The DNA for the CDR3 is TGTGCCAGCAGCTTAGGGCGGACAGGGAGAAACGAGCAGTACTTC.

This chain connects TRBV7-9 to TRBJ2-7, with D perhaps TRBD1 (6 bases). The CDR3 covers 15 residues. V lost 2 bases and J lost 2, with 13 bases in between. Looked up from germline, CDR1 is SEHNR and CDR2 is FQNEAQ (reference sequence). This CDR3 reads CASSLWRQVAYEQYF. The CDR3 DNA reads TGTGCCAGCAGCTTATGGAGACAGGTGGCCTACGAGCAGTACTTC.

The chain has TRBV6-1 and TRBJ1-2; possibly TRBD1 for D (6 bases). V lost 1 base and J lost 1, with 13 bases in between. The CDR3 loop spans 16 amino acids. Germline CDR1 reads MNHNS; CDR2 reads SASEGT. CDR3 in amino acids: CASSEETGSFNYGYTF. The CDR3 DNA reads as TGTGCCAGCAGTGAAGAGACAGGAAGCTTTAACTATGGCTACACCTTC.

V is TRBV3-1 (or the pseudogene TRBV3-2) and J is TRBJ1-1; D call uncertain. This CDR3 has 13 amino acids. V was pared by 6 bases and J by 0 bases, with 8 bases between. The V gene's germline CDR1 is LGHDT and CDR2 YNNKEL (reference sequence). Here the CDR3 reads CASRRHMNTEAFF. In DNA form, the CDR3 reads TGTGCCAGCAGGAGGCATATGAACACTGAAGCTTTCTTT.